The rows below give T cell receptor beta chains drawn from one sample of a study of CD4 T cells in relation to SARS-CoV-2 and coronaviruses. These receptors have no known antigen. This table comes from immunoSEQ multiplex PCR, and its TCRdb copy is limited to in-frame clones, with some not included. The sample records under 45,000 clones, around 82% being singletons. Sequenced sample: naive CD4+ T cells from PBMCs, cultured in vitro. The receptors were sampled from an adult with COVID-19. The CDR3 runs from the conserved cysteine through the conserved F or W. The D gene is left open where the match is weak. Clone size is shown for a subset of rows, as once, few, many or a class of expanded clone.

j_gene,v_gene,len,d_gene,abundance,CDR3aa,CDR3nt
TRBJ2-5,TRBV28,15,-,-,CASSSTGRVGETQYF,TGTGCCAGCAGTTCGACGGGGCGGGTGGGGGAGACCCAGTACTTC
TRBJ2-3,TRBV7-7,18,TRBD1,-,CASSLVFLGQGGPDTQYF,TGTGCTAGCAGCTTAGTGTTTTTAGGACAGGGTGGGCCAGATACGCAGTATTTT
TRBJ2-3,TRBV13,15,-,-,CASSRPTMSTDTQYF,TGTGCCAGCAGCCGCCCGACCATGAGCACAGATACGCAGTATTTT
TRBJ2-7,TRBV5-4,11,-,-,CASSSAGEQYF,TGTGCCAGCAGCTCAGCAGGCGAGCAGTACTTC
TRBJ2-7,TRBV5-5,14,-,-,CASNSRAGSYEQYF,TGTGCCAGCAACTCTCGGGCAGGCTCCTACGAGCAGTACTTC
TRBJ1-4,TRBV9,16,-,-,CASSVAQGLANEKLFF,TGTGCCAGCAGCGTAGCCCAGGGGTTAGCTAATGAAAAACTGTTTTTT
TRBJ2-5,TRBV5-6,17,TRBD1,-,CASSPGQGLMYQETQYF,TGTGCCAGCAGCCCGGGACAGGGCCTAATGTACCAAGAGACCCAGTACTTC
TRBJ1-2,TRBV19,13,-,-,CASSIGRGYGYTF,TGTGCCAGTAGTATCGGCAGGGGCTATGGCTACACCTTC
TRBJ2-1,TRBV24-1,16,TRBD2,-,CATSDFGTSGDNEQFF,TGTGCCACCAGTGATTTTGGGACTAGCGGGGACAATGAGCAGTTCTTC
TRBJ2-2,TRBV6-5,14,-,-,CASSPGRATGELFF,TGTGCCAGCAGCCCGGGACGGGCCACCGGGGAGCTGTTTTTT
TRBJ2-1,TRBV6-2/TRBV6-3,16,TRBD2,-,CASSQPASGRLDEQFF,TGTGCCAGCAGTCAACCCGCTAGCGGGAGGTTGGATGAGCAGTTCTTC
TRBJ1-1,TRBV18,14,-,once,CASSPPDSRPEAFF,TGTGCCAGCTCACCCCCAGACAGTCGCCCTGAAGCTTTCTTT
TRBJ2-3,TRBV6-2/TRBV6-3,15,TRBD2,medium-sized,CASSLTSGSTDTQYF,TGTGCCAGCAGTTTGACTAGCGGGAGCACAGATACGCAGTATTTT
TRBJ2-7,TRBV4-1,15,TRBD2,-,CASSQVAGGSNEQYF,TGCGCCAGCAGCCAAGTGGCGGGAGGGTCCAACGAGCAGTACTTC
TRBJ2-7,TRBV5-1,14,-,-,CASSPGGGPYEQYF,TGCGCCAGCAGCCCTGGAGGGGGCCCCTACGAGCAGTACTTC
TRBJ2-3,TRBV19,16,TRBD1,few,CASSSVTGAATDTQYF,TGTGCCAGTAGTTCGGTGACAGGGGCGGCGACAGATACGCAGTATTTT
TRBJ1-2,TRBV6-5,14,-,-,CASTDGGGSYGYTF,TGTGCCAGCACCGACGGTGGGGGAAGCTATGGCTACACCTTC
TRBJ1-3,TRBV5-1,16,-,-,CASSLEGFSERNTIYF,TGCGCCAGCAGCTTGGAAGGGTTTTCGGAACGAAACACCATATATTTT
TRBJ1-1,TRBV15,13,-,-,CATRGSMNTEAFF,TGTGCCACCAGAGGATCCATGAACACTGAAGCTTTCTTT
TRBJ2-6,TRBV7-2,17,TRBD1,-,CASSSDRDRSGANVLTF,TGTGCCAGCAGCTCGGACAGGGACCGCTCTGGGGCCAACGTCCTGACTTTC
TRBJ2-1,TRBV4-2,17,TRBD1,once,CASSQHAGQGYYNEQFF,TGTGCCAGCAGCCAACACGCCGGACAGGGGTATTACAATGAGCAGTTCTTC